This TCR beta chain originates from a study of T cell responses to AZD1222 COVID-19 vaccine. Study-wide points: White British ancestry dominated among donors, who included more females, and clonal diversity was possibly underestimated. Repertoires in all cases were sampled only once the peak T cell response had passed. The study reported that nearly half of spike-specific TCRs target unmutated variant regions. When two AZD1222 doses had been given, Spike-specific TCR breadth and depth rose.

Here immunoSEQ multiplex PCR was the method, and the copy in TCRdb shows in-frame clones only, minus some. The table includes 95,000 to 100,000 clones, around 87% detected once. In regard to this clone: The antigen remains undetermined.

The CDR3 runs 14 residues. The V end was cut by 4 bases, the J end by 3 bases, with 10 bases between. CDR1 is MNHEY, CDR2 SVGAGI, per germline. The material sequenced was peripheral blood, taken 28 days after the second AZD1222 dose. The sequence derives from an adult who received the AZD1222 COVID-19 vaccine. This chain connects TRBV6-5 to TRBJ1-5; no firm D call. CDR3 amino acids: CASSWGTLNQPQHF. The CDR3 DNA reads TGTGCCAGCAGTTGGGGAACTCTCAATCAGCCCCAGCATTTT.